A single sample is the source of the 9 T cell receptor beta chains below, sequenced in a study of blood T cell repertoires in COVID-19. Assay: immunoSEQ multiplex PCR; the TCRdb copy retains only in-frame clones and omits some. The sample includes over 200,000 clones, roughly four fifths of them seen just once. The sequenced sample was PBMCs or T cells enriched from blood (not recorded which). The receptors were gathered from a man between 60 and 70 years old who had recovered from COVID-19.

This rearrangement joins TRBV5-4 to TRBJ1-1; D might be TRBD1 (6 bases). V was clipped by 1 base and J by 4 bases, with 14 bases between them. Looked up from germline, CDR1 is SGHNT and CDR2 is YYREEE (reference sequence). This CDR3 comprises 15 residues. In nucleotides, the CDR3 is TGTGCCAGCAGCTTGTCAGGGGTTGAGGGCACTGAAGCTTTCTTT. This codes for CASSLSGVEGTEAFF.

The rearrangement uses TRBV4-3 and TRBJ1-1; D unclear. CDR3 length: 15 amino acids. CDR1 LGHNA and CDR2 YSLEER come from the germline V gene. V was trimmed by 4 bases and J by 4 bases, leaving 16 bases between them. Here the CDR3 reads CASSPQYLIGTEAFF. CDR3 sequence (DNA): TGCGCCAGCAGCCCGCAATACCTCATCGGCACTGAAGCTTTCTTT.

With respect to this clone: The same CDR3 also results from other DNA sequences found in this sample. The CDR3 region is CASKDREDQPQHF. Written as DNA, the CDR3 is TGTGCCAGTAAGGACAGGGAGGATCAGCCCCAGCATTTT. The gene calls are TRBV19 and TRBJ1-5; 8 nucleotides match TRBD1. Germline V gene data show CDR1 as LNHDA and CDR2 as SQIVND (reference sequence). The junction had 4 bases not matched to a gene; V was cut back by 7 bases and J by 5 bases. This CDR3 has 13 residues.

V is TRBV4-3 and J is TRBJ1-4; D is possibly TRBD1 (5 bases). Germline-derived CDR1 and CDR2 are LGHNA and YSLEER. The V and J ends lost 0 bases and 5 bases respectively, with 10 bases between them. This CDR3 has 15 residues. The CDR3 coding sequence is TGCGCCAGCAGCCAAGATTTGACAGTGAATGAAAAACTGTTTTTT. Translating gives CASSQDLTVNEKLFF.

The CDR3: CASNTGGWDNQPQHF. For the CDR3, the DNA is TGTGCCAGTAATACAGGGGGCTGGGACAATCAGCCCCAGCATTTT. The rearrangement joins TRBV19 to TRBJ1-5; 9 nucleotides align to TRBD1. J lost 3 bases, V lost 7 bases, and 7 bases had no gene match. The CDR3 loop spans 15 amino acids. Germline V gene lookup returns CDR1 LNHDA and CDR2 SQIVND (reference sequence).

The J gene is TRBJ2-5, the V gene TRBV11-3; 7 nucleotides match TRBD1. The germline gives CDR1 SGHNT, CDR2 YENEEA. The V and J ends lost 6 bases and 2 bases, in that order; junction bases with no gene match: 3. The CDR3 has 13 amino acids. The CDR3 sequence: CASSPGQQETQYF. CDR3 in DNA: TGTGCCAGCAGTCCGGGACAGCAAGAGACCCAGTACTTC. Full variable domain (missing parts from reference TRBV11-3 and TRBJ2-5): EAGVVQSPRYKIIEKKQPVAFWCNPISGHNTLYWYLQNLGQGPELLIRYENEEAVDDSQLPKDRFSAERLKGVDSTLKIQPAELGDSAVYLCASSPGQQETQYFGPGTRLLVL.

The chain recombines TRBV10-3 with TRBJ2-3, with 9 bases matching TRBD2. Germline V lookup: CDR1 ENHRY, CDR2 SYGVKD. J lost 2 bases, V lost 6 bases, and 9 bases had no gene match. The CDR3 has 16 residues. The CDR3 sequence is CAISPPGLANTDTQYF. Here the CDR3 DNA reads TGTGCCATCAGCCCTCCGGGACTAGCCAACACAGATACGCAGTATTTT.

This chain uses TRBV6-4 with TRBJ1-2; D gene ambiguous. Per germline, CDR1 MRHNA and CDR2 SNTAGT. This CDR3 region has 14 residues. Trimming removed 6 bases at V and 7 bases at J, with 18 bases between. The DNA for the CDR3 is TGTGCCAGCAGGGGCAAGGACCCGGGAGGTGGCTACACCTTC. Residues: CASRGKDPGGGYTF.

This clone was counted only a few times. The chain couples TRBV7-3 to TRBJ1-6, with a tentative D call TRBD1 (5 bases). Germline CDR1 and CDR2: SGHTA and FQGTGA. The CDR3 loop spans 14 amino acids. V lost 2 bases to trimming and J lost 10 bases, with 12 bases between them. CDR3 DNA sequence: TGTGCCAGCAGCTTACTCAGGGCAGGATCACCCCTCCACTTT. Encoded protein: CASSLLRAGSPLHF.